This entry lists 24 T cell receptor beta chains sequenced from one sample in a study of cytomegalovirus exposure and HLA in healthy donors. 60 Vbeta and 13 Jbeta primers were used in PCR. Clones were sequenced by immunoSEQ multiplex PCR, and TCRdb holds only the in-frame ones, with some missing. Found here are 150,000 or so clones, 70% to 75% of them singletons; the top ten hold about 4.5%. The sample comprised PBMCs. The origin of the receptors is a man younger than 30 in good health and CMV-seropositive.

CDR3 residues: CAWIDRDSPLHF. Written as DNA, the CDR3 is TGTGCCTGGATTGACAGGGATTCACCCCTCCACTTT. This chain links TRBV30 with TRBJ1-6; 7 positions agree with TRBD1. Trimming at V came to 4 bases and at J to 8 bases, leaving 2 bases not matched to a gene. The CDR3 extends over 12 amino acids. Germline V lookup: CDR1 GTSNPN, CDR2 SVGIG (reference sequence).

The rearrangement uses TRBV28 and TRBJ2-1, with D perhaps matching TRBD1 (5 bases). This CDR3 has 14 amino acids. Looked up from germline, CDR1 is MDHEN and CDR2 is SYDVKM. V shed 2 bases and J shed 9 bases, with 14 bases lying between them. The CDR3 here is CASSLPLGRTEQFF. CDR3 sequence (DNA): TGTGCCAGCAGTTTACCCTTGGGGCGGACTGAGCAGTTCTTC.

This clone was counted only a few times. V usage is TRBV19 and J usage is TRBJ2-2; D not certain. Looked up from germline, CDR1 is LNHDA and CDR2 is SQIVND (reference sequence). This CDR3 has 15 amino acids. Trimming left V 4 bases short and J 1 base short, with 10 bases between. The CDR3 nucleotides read TGTGCCAGTAGTACGTTAGTGCTGAACACCGGGGAGCTGTTTTTT. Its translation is CASSTLVLNTGELFF.

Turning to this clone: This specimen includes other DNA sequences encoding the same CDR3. Written as DNA, the CDR3 is TGTGCCAGCTCACCGGGACAGGGGGGTCAGCCCCAGCATTTT. It specifies CASSPGQGGQPQHF. The V gene is TRBV18, the J gene TRBJ1-5; 11 bases align to TRBD1. Germline CDR1 and CDR2: KGHSH and LQKENI. V was clipped by 3 bases and J by 6 bases; unmatched bases: 1. The CDR3 length is 14 residues.

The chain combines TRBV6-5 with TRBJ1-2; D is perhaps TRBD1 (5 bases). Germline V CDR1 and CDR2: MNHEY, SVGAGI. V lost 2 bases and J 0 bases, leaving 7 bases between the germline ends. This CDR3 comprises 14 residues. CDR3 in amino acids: CASSYTTANYGYTF. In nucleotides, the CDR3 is TGTGCCAGCAGTTACACGACAGCTAACTATGGCTACACCTTC.

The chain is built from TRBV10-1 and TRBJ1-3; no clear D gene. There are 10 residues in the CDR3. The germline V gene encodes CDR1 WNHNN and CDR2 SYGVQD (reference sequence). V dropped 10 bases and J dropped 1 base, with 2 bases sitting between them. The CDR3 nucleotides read TGCGCCATATCTGGAAACACCATATATTTT. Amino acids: CAISGNTIYF.

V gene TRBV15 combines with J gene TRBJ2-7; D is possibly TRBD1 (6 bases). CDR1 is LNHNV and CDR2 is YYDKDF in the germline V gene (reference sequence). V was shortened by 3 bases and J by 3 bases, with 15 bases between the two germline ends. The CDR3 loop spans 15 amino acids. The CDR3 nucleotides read TGTGCCACCAGCAGGTCTCCGGGACAAAGCTACGAGCAGTACGTC. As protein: CATSRSPGQSYEQYV.

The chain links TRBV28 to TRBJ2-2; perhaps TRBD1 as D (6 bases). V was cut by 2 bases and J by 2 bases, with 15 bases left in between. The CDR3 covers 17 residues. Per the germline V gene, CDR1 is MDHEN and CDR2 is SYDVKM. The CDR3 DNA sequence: TGTGCCAGCAGTTTAGTTTCACCAGGGGTAAACACCGGGGAGCTGTTTTTT. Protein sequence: CASSLVSPGVNTGELFF.

As DNA, the CDR3 is TGCGCCAGCAGCCAAGGAGGCGGGGGGGCTAATGAGCAGTTCTTC. The encoded protein is CASSQGGGGANEQFF. The V gene is TRBV4-1, the J gene TRBJ2-1; 9 bases map to TRBD2. The V gene end was trimmed by 1 base and the J gene end by 7 bases; junction bases not matched to a gene: 5. This CDR3 comprises 15 residues. Germline-derived CDR1 and CDR2 are MGHRA and YSYEKL.

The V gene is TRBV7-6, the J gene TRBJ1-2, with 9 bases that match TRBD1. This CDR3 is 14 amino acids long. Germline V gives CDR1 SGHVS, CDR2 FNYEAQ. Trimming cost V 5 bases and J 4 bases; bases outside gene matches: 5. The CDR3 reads CASSPPGQGYGYTF. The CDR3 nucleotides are TGTGCCAGCAGCCCCCCGGGACAGGGCTATGGCTACACCTTC.

CDR3 nucleotides: TGTGCCTGGAGTGTCGGCAGGGGGGTCATGGGCCTCCACTTT. Amino acids: CAWSVGRGVMGLHF. The V gene is TRBV30, the J gene TRBJ1-6; 7 nucleotides match TRBD1. The germline V gene encodes CDR1 GTSNPN and CDR2 SVGIG (reference sequence). The V segment lost 0 bases and the J segment 15 bases; nucleotides outside the gene matches: 11. This CDR3 comprises 14 residues.

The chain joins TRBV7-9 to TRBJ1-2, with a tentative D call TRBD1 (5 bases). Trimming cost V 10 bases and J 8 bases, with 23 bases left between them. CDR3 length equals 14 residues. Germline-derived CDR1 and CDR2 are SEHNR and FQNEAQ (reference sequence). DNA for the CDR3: TGTGCCACATATGGGGCGGGGCCCTGGCCCGGCTACACCTTC. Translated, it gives CATYGAGPWPGYTF.

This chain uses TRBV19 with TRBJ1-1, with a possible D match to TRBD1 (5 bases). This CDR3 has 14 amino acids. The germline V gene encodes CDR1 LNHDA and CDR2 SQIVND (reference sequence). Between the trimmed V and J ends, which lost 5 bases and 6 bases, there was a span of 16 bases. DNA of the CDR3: TGTGCCAGTAGTTTTGGTCAGGGCCCACCTGAAGCTTTCTTT. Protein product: CASSFGQGPPEAFF.

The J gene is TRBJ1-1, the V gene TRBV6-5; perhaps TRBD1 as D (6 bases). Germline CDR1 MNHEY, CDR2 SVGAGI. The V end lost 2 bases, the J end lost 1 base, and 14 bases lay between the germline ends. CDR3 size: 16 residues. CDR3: CASSYAQNRANTEAFF. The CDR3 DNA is TGTGCCAGCAGTTACGCCCAAAACAGGGCGAACACTGAAGCTTTCTTT.

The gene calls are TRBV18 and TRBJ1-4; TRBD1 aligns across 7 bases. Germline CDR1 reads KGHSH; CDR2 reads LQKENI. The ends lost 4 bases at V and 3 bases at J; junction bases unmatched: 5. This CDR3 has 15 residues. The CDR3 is CASSLDRAPNEKLFF. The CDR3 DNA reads TGTGCCAGCTCACTCGACAGGGCCCCTAATGAAAAACTGTTTTTT.

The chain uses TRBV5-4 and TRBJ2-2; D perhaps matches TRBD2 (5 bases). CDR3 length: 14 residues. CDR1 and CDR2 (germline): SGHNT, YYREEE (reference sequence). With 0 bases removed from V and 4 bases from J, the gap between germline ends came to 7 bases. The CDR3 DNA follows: TGTGCCAGCAGCTTGGGAGCGGTCACCGGGGAGCTGTTTTTT. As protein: CASSLGAVTGELFF. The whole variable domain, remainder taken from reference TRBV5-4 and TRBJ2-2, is ETGVTQSPTHLIKTRGQQVTLRCSSQSGHNTVSWYQQALGQGPQFIFQYYREEENGRGNFPPRFSGLQFPNYSSELNVNALELDDSALYLCASSLGAVTGELFFGEGSRLTVL.

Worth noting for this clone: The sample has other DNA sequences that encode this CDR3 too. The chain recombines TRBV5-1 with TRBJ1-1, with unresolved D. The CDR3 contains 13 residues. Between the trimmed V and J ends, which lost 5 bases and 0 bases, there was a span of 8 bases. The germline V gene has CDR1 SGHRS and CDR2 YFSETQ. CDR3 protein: CASRSPMNTEAFF. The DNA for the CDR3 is TGCGCCAGCAGGAGCCCTATGAACACTGAAGCTTTCTTT.

The CDR3 DNA is TGTGCCATCAGCAACGACGGACAGACAAAGAACACTGAAGCTTTCTTT. This translates into CAISNDGQTKNTEAFF. The chain is built from TRBV10-3 and TRBJ1-1; D may be TRBD1 (6 bases). V lost 6 bases and J 1 base, leaving 18 bases between the germline ends. In germline, CDR1 is ENHRY, CDR2 SYGVKD. The CDR3 length is 16 residues.

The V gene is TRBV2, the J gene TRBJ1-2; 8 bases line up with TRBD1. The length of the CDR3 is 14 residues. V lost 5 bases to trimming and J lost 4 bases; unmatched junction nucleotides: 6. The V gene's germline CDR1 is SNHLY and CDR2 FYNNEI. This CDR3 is CASSLEDRAYGYTF. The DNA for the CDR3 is TGTGCCAGCAGTTTGGAGGACAGGGCCTATGGCTACACCTTC.

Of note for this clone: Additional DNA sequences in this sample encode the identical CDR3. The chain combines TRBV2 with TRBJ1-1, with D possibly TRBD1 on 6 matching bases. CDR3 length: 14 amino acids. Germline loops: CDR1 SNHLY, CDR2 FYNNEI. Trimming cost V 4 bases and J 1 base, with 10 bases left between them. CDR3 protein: CASSARGQNTEAFF. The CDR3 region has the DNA TGTGCCAGCAGTGCCAGGGGACAGAACACTGAAGCTTTCTTT.

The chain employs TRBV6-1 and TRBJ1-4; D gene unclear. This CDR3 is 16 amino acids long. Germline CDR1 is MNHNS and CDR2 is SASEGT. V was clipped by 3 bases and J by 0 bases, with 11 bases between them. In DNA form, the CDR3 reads TGTGCCAGCAGTGATTTCGTCGGGGCAACTAATGAAAAACTGTTTTTT. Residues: CASSDFVGATNEKLFF.

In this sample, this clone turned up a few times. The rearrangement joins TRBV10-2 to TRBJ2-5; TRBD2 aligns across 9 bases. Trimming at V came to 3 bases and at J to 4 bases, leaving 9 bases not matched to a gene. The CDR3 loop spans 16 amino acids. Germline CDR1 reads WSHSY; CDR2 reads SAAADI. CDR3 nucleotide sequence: TGCGCCAGCAGTGATCCGTTCGCGGGGGGGCTAGAGACCCAGTACTTC. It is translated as CASSDPFAGGLETQYF.

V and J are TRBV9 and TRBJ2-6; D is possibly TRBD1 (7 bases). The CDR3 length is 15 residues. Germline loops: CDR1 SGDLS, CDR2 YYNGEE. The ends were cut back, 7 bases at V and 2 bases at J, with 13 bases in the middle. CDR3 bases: TGTGCCAGCGGCAGGGGGAGGACTGGGGCCAACGTCCTGACTTTC. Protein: CASGRGRTGANVLTF.

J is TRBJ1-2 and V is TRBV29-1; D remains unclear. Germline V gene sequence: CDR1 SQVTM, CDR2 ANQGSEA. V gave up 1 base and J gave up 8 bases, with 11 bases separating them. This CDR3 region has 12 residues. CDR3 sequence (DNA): TGCAGCGTTGAAGCTGGGCACTGGGGCTACACCTTC. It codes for CSVEAGHWGYTF. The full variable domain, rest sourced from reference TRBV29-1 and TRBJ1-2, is SAVISQKPSRDICQRGTSLTIQCQVDSQVTMMFWYRQQPGQSLTLIATANQGSEATYESGFVIDKFPISRPNLTFSTLTVSNMSPEDSSIYLCSVEAGHWGYTFGSGTRLTVV.